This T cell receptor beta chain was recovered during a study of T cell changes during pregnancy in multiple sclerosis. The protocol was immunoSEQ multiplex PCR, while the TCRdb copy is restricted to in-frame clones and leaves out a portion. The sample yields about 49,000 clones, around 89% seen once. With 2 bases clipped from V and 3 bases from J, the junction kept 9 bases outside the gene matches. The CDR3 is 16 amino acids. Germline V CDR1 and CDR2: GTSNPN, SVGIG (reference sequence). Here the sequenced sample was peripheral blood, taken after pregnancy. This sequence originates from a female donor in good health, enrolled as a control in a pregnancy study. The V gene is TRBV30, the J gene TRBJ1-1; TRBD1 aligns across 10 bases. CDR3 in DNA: TGTGCCTGGAGTAGTTGGGGGACAGGGGTGTACACTGAAGCTTTCTTT. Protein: CAWSSWGTGVYTEAFF. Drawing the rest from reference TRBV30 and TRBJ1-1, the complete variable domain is SQTIHQWPATLVQPVGSPLSLECTVEGTSNPNLYWYRQAAGRGLQLLFYSVGIGQISSEVPQNLSASRPQDRQFILSSKKLLLSDSGFYLCAWSSWGTGVYTEAFFGQGTRLTVV.